This T cell receptor beta chain is drawn from a study of CD8 T cells in ankylosing spondylitis. Study findings and constraints: Reactive arthritis synovial fluid and blood previously showed some of these motif variants. Clones linked with disease were CD8+ and fairly uncommon in the peripheral blood. Ankylosing spondylitis blood appeared to be characterized by a TCR beta motif of several highly homologous variants. Researchers reportedly found disease-linked clones significantly enriched in matched ankylosing spondylitis synovial fluid.

This clonotype has more than one count but fewer than ten. The antigen is not known. Trimming left V 0 bases short and J 5 bases short, with 9 bases between. Germline CDR1 and CDR2: SGHRS and YFSETQ. CDR3 size: 15 residues. Making the TCR beta libraries involved quantitative 5'-RACE with molecular barcodes. TCRdb re-analysed the 5' RACE reads in MiXCR, keeping a single row per CDR3 protein. The table shows about 800,000 distinct CDR3 sequences, with 10% to 15% occurring only once. This TCR derives from a male donor with ankylosing spondylitis. The source material was blood, either unsorted or a sorted T cell fraction (not recorded which). The gene calls are TRBV5-1 and TRBJ1-6, with D unresolved. CDR3 DNA: TGCGCCAGCAGCTTGGTAGGGCAGAATAATTCACCCCTCCACTTT. Protein product: CASSLVGQNNSPLHF.